The T cell receptor (beta chain) described here comes from a study of control samples from healthy donors and cancer patients. Profiling relied on immunoSEQ multiplex PCR, and the TCRdb table lists in-frame clones only, not all of them. Of roughly 370,000 clones listed, 80% to 95% are singletons. Germline values: CDR1 MDHEN, CDR2 SYDVKM. The CDR3 contains 14 residues. Trimming cost V 4 bases and J 3 bases, with 13 bases left between them. Sequenced input: PBMCs. The origin of this receptor is a man aged 35-49 years with head and neck cancer. J is TRBJ2-7 and V is TRBV28, with unresolved D. CDR3 amino acids: CASSSRRLDYEQYF. In DNA, the CDR3 is TGTGCCAGCAGTTCCCGGAGATTGGACTACGAGCAGTACTTC.